The 5 T cell receptor beta chains in this list originate from one sample, sequenced in a study of blood T cell repertoires in COVID-19 (dated by TCRdb to 2018 to 2021). Preparation of the library involved the immunoSEQ multiplex PCR assay. TCRdb provides this immuneACCESS table in a form limited to in-frame rearrangements. Some clones are lacking; in checked studies, under half of them reflect an unresolved V gene, and why the rest are absent is not known. Here the sample has 200,000 to 250,000 clones; roughly nine tenths occur a single time. Clones ranked in the top ten supply over 0.75% of the sample. The sample taken for sequencing was peripheral blood. The receptors were gathered from a man aged 55 to 70 with COVID-19, enrolled during active disease.

V and J are TRBV28 and TRBJ2-4; 7 bases are shared with TRBD2. Germline values: CDR1 MDHEN, CDR2 SYDVKM. The CDR3 consists of 15 residues. With 3 bases clipped from V and 6 bases from J, the junction kept 8 bases outside the gene matches. Here the CDR3 reads CASSLGGRVGNIQYF. CDR3 coding DNA: TGTGCCAGCAGTTTGGGGGGGAGGGTCGGAAACATTCAGTACTTC.

The chain joins TRBV2 to TRBJ2-7; 12 bases line up with TRBD1. The CDR3 totals 16 residues. J gave up 3 bases and V 11 bases, and 14 bases lay outside the gene matches. Looked up from germline, CDR1 is SNHLY and CDR2 is FYNNEI. The CDR3 DNA is TGTGCCGGCCGGGACAGGGGGCTCGGGGACAACTACGAGCAGTACTTC. Encoded protein: CAGRDRGLGDNYEQYF.

The V gene is TRBV5-1, the J gene TRBJ2-5, with 10 bases that match TRBD1. The CDR3 spans 14 residues. With V trimmed by 4 bases and J by 2 bases, 2 bases remained unmatched. Germline CDR1 reads SGHRS; CDR2 reads YFSETQ. In DNA form, the CDR3 reads TGCGCCAGCAGCCCGGGACAGGGGCAAGAGACCCAGTACTTC. Translating gives CASSPGQGQETQYF.

The CDR3 nucleotides read TGTGCCAGCAGTGAAGAGGGGTCGGGCCCTGAAGCTTTCTTT. This gives the protein CASSEEGSGPEAFF. The chain couples TRBV2 to TRBJ1-1; weak D call: TRBD1 (5 bases). The CDR3 is made up of 14 amino acids. The V end lost 1 base, the J end lost 6 bases, and 12 bases lay between the germline ends. In germline, CDR1 is SNHLY, CDR2 FYNNEI.

The rearrangement uses TRBV5-4 and TRBJ2-3, with D possibly being TRBD1 (7 bases). The CDR3 is 15 residues long. The V gene's germline CDR1 is SGHNT and CDR2 YYREEE (reference sequence). V was clipped by 0 bases and J by 2 bases, with 10 bases between them. The CDR3 DNA reads TGTGCCAGCAGCTTGGCCAGGGGGGCCACAGATACGCAGTATTTT. Protein sequence: CASSLARGATDTQYF. Supplemented by reference TRBV5-4 and TRBJ2-3, the full variable domain reads ETGVTQSPTHLIKTRGQQVTLRCSSQSGHNTVSWYQQALGQGPQFIFQYYREEENGRGNFPPRFSGLQFPNYSSELNVNALELDDSALYLCASSLARGATDTQYFGPGTRLTVL.